The present T cell receptor (beta chain) was sequenced within a study of Ad26.COV2.S vaccination and SARS-CoV-2 variants. Here immunoSEQ multiplex PCR was the method, and the copy in TCRdb shows in-frame clones only, minus some. The sample yields over 300,000 clones, around four fifths seen once. The germline CDR1 and CDR2 sequences are SNHLY and FYNNEI. V lost 6 bases and J lost 7, with 15 bases in between. The CDR3 is made up of 13 amino acids. Treatment: around 19 received Ad26.COV2.S at low or high dose, single or two shots; 5 received placebo; per-sample allocation not given. Collection of samples fell on day 63 after the first vaccine or placebo injection.

The chain uses TRBV2 and TRBJ1-1; D gene unclear. The sample here was peripheral blood, taken in a trial of Ad26.COV2.S vaccine versus placebo. The receptor's source is a person between 18 and 59 years old who received the Ad26.COV2.S COVID-19 vaccine or a placebo. The CDR3 nucleotides are TGTGCCAGCAGGGGAAGGCCAACCATTGAAGCTTTCTTT. It yields the protein CASRGRPTIEAFF.